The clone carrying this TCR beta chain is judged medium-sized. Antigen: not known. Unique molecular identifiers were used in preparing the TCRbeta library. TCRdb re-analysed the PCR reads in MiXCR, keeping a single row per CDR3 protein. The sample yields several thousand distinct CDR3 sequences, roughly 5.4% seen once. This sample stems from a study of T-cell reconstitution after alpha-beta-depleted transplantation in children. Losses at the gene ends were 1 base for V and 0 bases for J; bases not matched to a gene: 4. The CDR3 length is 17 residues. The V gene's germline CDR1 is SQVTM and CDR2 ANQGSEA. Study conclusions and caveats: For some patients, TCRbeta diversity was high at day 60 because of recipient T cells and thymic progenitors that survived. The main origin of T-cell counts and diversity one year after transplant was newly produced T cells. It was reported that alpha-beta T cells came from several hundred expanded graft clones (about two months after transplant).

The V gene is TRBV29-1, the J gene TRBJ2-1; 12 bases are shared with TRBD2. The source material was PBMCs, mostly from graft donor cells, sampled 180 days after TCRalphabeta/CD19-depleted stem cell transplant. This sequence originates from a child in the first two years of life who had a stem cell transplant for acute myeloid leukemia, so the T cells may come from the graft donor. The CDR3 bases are TGCAGCGTTGAAGGCCTAGCGGGAGGGAGCTCCTACAATGAGCAGTTCTTC. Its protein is CSVEGLAGGSSYNEQFF.